This TCR beta chain was sequenced in a study of cytomegalovirus exposure and HLA in healthy donors. In the study overall: HLA-typed donors were the source of 83 million or so unique TCRs held in an early data release.

Whole-study results and caveats: The dataset shows that most TCR sequences were rare, while some public TCRs occurred in many donors.

PCR was performed using 60 Vbeta and 13 Jbeta primers. Data came from immunoSEQ multiplex PCR; TCRdb stores just in-frame clones and leaves some out. The sample records roughly 180,000 clones, about four fifths being singletons. Trimming left V 2 bases short and J 7 bases short, with 11 bases between. This CDR3 contains 13 residues. Germline CDR1 is KGHSH and CDR2 is LQKENI. Remarks on this clone: Its antigen is currently unknown.

The specimen was PBMCs. The chain links TRBV18 to TRBJ1-2; weak D call: TRBD1 (6 bases). The TCR was taken from a male donor in good health and CMV-seronegative. The CDR3 loop reads CASSPMGASGYTF. The CDR3 nucleotides are TGTGCCAGCTCACCAATGGGGGCATCTGGCTACACCTTC.